The T cell receptor (beta chain) described here comes from a study of cytomegalovirus exposure and HLA in healthy donors. Study-level results: Reportedly, cytomegalovirus status was diagnosed with high sensitivity and specificity. A later analysis found first-cohort TCR clusters tended to co-occur in the 90 to 150 validation repertoires. Many donors carried some public TCRs, although rarity characterized most TCR sequences. The authors listed around 150 TCR beta chains as cytomegalovirus-associated.

Concerning this clone itself: What it binds is not known.

Sequencing used immunoSEQ multiplex PCR; TCRdb keeps in-frame clones, though not all of them. The table includes about 180,000 clones, 85% detected once. V lost 5 bases to trimming and J lost 3 bases; unmatched junction nucleotides: 6. Germline CDR1 and CDR2: SEHNR and FQNEAQ (reference sequence). The CDR3 length is 15 residues. The material sequenced was PBMCs. The rearrangement links TRBV7-9 to TRBJ1-4; TRBD1 matches 7 bases. This clonotype originated in a man aged 18 to 30 in good health and CMV-seropositive. Here the CDR3 DNA reads TGTGCCAGCAGCCTTATCCAGGGGGCTAATGAAAAACTGTTTTTT. Encoded protein: CASSLIQGANEKLFF.